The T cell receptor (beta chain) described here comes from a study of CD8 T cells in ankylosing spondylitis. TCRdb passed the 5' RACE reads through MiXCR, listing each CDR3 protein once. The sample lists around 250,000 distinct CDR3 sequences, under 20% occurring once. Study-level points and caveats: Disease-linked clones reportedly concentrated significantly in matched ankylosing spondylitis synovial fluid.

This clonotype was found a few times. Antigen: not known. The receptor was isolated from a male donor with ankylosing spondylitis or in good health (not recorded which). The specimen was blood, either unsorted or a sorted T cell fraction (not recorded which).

The CDR3, as DNA: TGTGCCAGCAACCCGGAAGGCACAGATACGCAGTATTTT. Protein sequence: CASNPEGTDTQYF. This chain links TRBV9 with TRBJ2-3; D remains ambiguous. V was shortened by 6 bases and J by 1 base, with 9 bases between the two germline ends. From germline, CDR1 is SGDLS and CDR2 YYNGEE. The CDR3 loop spans 13 amino acids.